This TCR beta chain was identified during a study of blood T cell repertoires in COVID-19. On the study more broadly: Spain, Italy and the United States supplied samples that represented acute and convalescent COVID-19. The cDNA or gDNA used as material had been derived from T cells, B-cell-depleted T cells, or PBMCs.

Sequencing was performed with immunoSEQ multiplex PCR; in TCRdb, only in-frame clones are kept and a portion is missing. The profile shows under 350,000 clones, approximately 85% of them singletons. CDR1 SGHTA and CDR2 FQGTGA come from the germline V gene. The length of the CDR3 is 14 residues. The J segment lost 5 bases and the V segment lost 1 base, leaving 2 bases of the junction unmatched. The rearrangement uses TRBV7-3 and TRBJ2-3; 8 bases agree with TRBD1. Sequencing was carried out using peripheral blood. This sequence originates from a woman aged 70-85 years with acute or convalescent COVID-19. Here the CDR3 DNA reads TGTGCCAGCAGCTTAATAGGACAGGGAGATACGCAGTATTTT. Protein sequence: CASSLIGQGDTQYF.